The TCR beta chain described here comes from a study of CD8 T cells in Susac syndrome. Comment on this clonotype: The antigen is unknown.

RNA totalling about 0.45 to 1 ug underwent reverse transcription with random hexamers. An immunoSEQ multiplex PCR amplified TCR beta CDR3 over 54 Vbeta and 13 Jbeta. Each CDR3 protein is one row after TCRdb ran MiXCR on the immunoSEQ multiplex PCR reads. The sample yields about 200,000 distinct CDR3 sequences, roughly 96% seen once. Deletions cut 0 bases from V and 0 bases from J, with 6 bases between. The CDR3 sequence is 14 residues long. CDR1 and CDR2 from the germline V gene are LGHDT and YNNKEL (reference sequence). Study observations and caveats: Regarding the TCR sequencing and HLA analysis, the study admitted that a relatively small number of individuals were involved.

The sample comprised CD4+ T cells from PBMCs. The chain couples TRBV3-1 to TRBJ2-7; D is unresolved. This clonotype was obtained from a human donor with multiple sclerosis. CDR3 sequence reads: CASSQEPRSYEQYF. For the CDR3, the DNA is TGTGCCAGCAGCCAAGAACCCCGCTCCTACGAGCAGTACTTC.